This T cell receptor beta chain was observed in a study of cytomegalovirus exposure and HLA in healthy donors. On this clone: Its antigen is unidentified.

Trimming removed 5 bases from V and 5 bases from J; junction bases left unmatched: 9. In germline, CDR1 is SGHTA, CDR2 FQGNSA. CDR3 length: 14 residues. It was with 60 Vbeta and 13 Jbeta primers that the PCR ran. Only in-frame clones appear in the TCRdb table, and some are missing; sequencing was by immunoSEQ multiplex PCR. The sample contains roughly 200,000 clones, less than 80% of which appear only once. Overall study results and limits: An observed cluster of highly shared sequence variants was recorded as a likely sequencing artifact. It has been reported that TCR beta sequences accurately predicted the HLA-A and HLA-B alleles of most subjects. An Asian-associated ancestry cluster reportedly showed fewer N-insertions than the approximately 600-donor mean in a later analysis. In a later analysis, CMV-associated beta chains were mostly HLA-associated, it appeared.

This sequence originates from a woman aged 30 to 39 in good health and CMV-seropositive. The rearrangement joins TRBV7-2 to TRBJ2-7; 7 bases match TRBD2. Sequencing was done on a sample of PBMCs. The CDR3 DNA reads TGTGCCAGCAGCCCTGGGACCCGGGGGGACGAGCAGTACTTC. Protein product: CASSPGTRGDEQYF. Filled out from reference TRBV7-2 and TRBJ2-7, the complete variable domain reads GAGVSQSPSNKVTEKGKDVELRCDPISGHTALYWYRQSLGQGLEFLIYFQGNSAPDKSGLPSDRFSAERTGGSVSTLTIQRTQQEDSAVYLCASSPGTRGDEQYFGPGTRLTVT.